In this sample, the clone carrying this TCR beta chain turned up many times. This sample stems from a study of human T cells and chemical hapten exposure. V lost 5 bases and J lost 5; bases outside the gene matches: 6. Germline V gene sequence: CDR1 MDHEN, CDR2 SYDVKM. This CDR3 has 15 residues. Indicated time point: patch test 3, about 24 weeks after DPC sensitization. Treatment in this sample: therapeutic diphenylcyclopropenone sensitization with weekly scalp DPC. Someone pulled total RNA out of unfractionated whole blood. Each cDNA molecule in the library carried unique molecular identifiers. TCRdb redid the calling of the RACE reads with MiXCR, one entry per CDR3 protein. The sample holds roughly 39,000 distinct CDR3 sequences; approximately 12% are singletons and the top ten take 2% to 2.5%.

This clonotype was sampled from a woman aged 40 to 55 with alopecia areata. Some clones in this sample may be carry-over from other donors' samples. Specimen: whole blood, collected in connection with sensitization to the hapten diphenylcyclopropenone (DPC). V usage is TRBV28 and J usage is TRBJ2-2, with 9 bases fitting TRBD1. The CDR3 sequence is CASSPAGTGTGELFF. For the CDR3, the DNA is TGTGCCAGCAGTCCGGCTGGGACAGGGACCGGGGAGCTGTTTTTT.